Following are 28 T cell receptor beta chains from one sample sequenced in a study of blood T cell repertoires in COVID-19. The repertoire was sequenced with immunoSEQ multiplex PCR; TCRdb's copy has only in-frame clones and lacks some. The table shows approximately 180,000 clones, with around nine tenths occurring only once. Material: peripheral blood. The receptors originated from a middle-aged man with active or convalescent COVID-19.

This clone was counted only a few times. The chain is built from TRBV7-8 and TRBJ1-6, with D perhaps TRBD1 (5 bases). CDR1 is SGHVS and CDR2 is FQNEAQ in the germline V gene. This CDR3 has 12 residues. Trimming stripped 7 bases from V and 6 bases from J, with 7 bases between. The CDR3 is CASTGGNSPLHF. DNA of the CDR3: TGTGCCAGCACCGGGGGTAATTCACCCCTCCACTTT.

The V call is TRBV19, the J call TRBJ2-3; possible D gene TRBD2, 6 bases. Trimming left V 7 bases short and J 2 bases short, with 10 bases between. Germline loops: CDR1 LNHDA, CDR2 SQIVND (reference sequence). The CDR3 extends over 13 amino acids. CDR3 coding DNA: TGTGCCAGTACGGGGGTTAACACAGATACGCAGTATTTT. It yields the protein CASTGVNTDTQYF.

The V call is TRBV6-1, the J call TRBJ2-3; 8 nucleotides agree with TRBD1. The junction had 20 bases not matched to a gene; V was cut back by 0 bases and J by 9 bases. Germline V lookup: CDR1 MNHNS, CDR2 SASEGT. CDR3 length equals 19 residues. The CDR3 loop reads CASSEAYHETWTGPVTQYF. The CDR3 DNA follows: TGTGCCAGCAGTGAAGCCTATCACGAGACGTGGACAGGGCCGGTGACGCAGTATTTT.

This chain connects TRBV25-1 to TRBJ2-7; TRBD2 matches at 7 bases. CDR1 and CDR2 from the germline V gene are MGHDK and SYGVNS. CDR3 length: 15 residues. The V and J ends lost 2 bases and 3 bases, in that order; junction bases with no gene match: 7. CDR3 nucleotides: TGTGCCAGCAGTGAAGGGGGAGGGCGGGACTACGAGCAGTACTTC. It translates to CASSEGGGRDYEQYF.

The chain has TRBV4-1 and TRBJ1-1; possible D gene TRBD1, 5 bases. V was pared by 0 bases and J by 5 bases, with 13 bases between. CDR3 length equals 15 residues. Germline V gene sequence: CDR1 MGHRA, CDR2 YSYEKL. CDR3 bases: TGCGCCAGCAGCCAAGAGATATGGGGCGGAACTGAAGCTTTCTTT. It codes for CASSQEIWGGTEAFF.

The gene calls are TRBV3-1 (or the pseudogene TRBV3-2) and TRBJ1-2; D not certain. Deletions cut 4 bases from V and 6 bases from J, with 18 bases between. The CDR3 contains 15 residues. The V gene's germline CDR1 is LGHDT and CDR2 YNNKEL (reference sequence). The CDR3 sequence is CASSPFKGRTDGYTF. As DNA, the CDR3 is TGTGCCAGCAGCCCGTTCAAAGGACGGACTGATGGCTACACCTTC.

The chain employs TRBV5-1 and TRBJ1-1; the D gene is possibly TRBD1 (5 bases). CDR1 SGHRS and CDR2 YFSETQ come from the germline V gene. The CDR3 runs 14 residues. V shed 4 bases and J shed 1 base, with 11 bases lying between them. The CDR3 sequence is CASSKGTANTEAFF. For the CDR3, the DNA is TGCGCCAGCAGCAAAGGGACTGCGAACACTGAAGCTTTCTTT.

The chain's CDR3 is CSVVAGRGEKLFF. CDR3 nucleotides: TGCAGCGTTGTGGCAGGGAGGGGAGAAAAACTGTTTTTT. The chain carries TRBV29-1 and TRBJ1-4, with D possibly matching TRBD1 (5 bases). The CDR3 consists of 13 residues. Trimming left V 4 bases short and J 8 bases short, with 14 bases between. Per the germline V gene, CDR1 is SQVTM and CDR2 is ANQGSEA.

V gene TRBV28 combines with J gene TRBJ2-1; 9 nucleotides agree with TRBD2. J gave up 10 bases and V 7 bases, and 5 bases lay outside the gene matches. This CDR3 is built from 12 residues. CDR1 and CDR2 (germline): MDHEN, SYDVKM. This CDR3 reads CASTKLAGEQFF. DNA for the CDR3: TGTGCCAGCACCAAACTAGCGGGCGAGCAGTTCTTC.

The chain employs TRBV5-1 and TRBJ2-7; 7 bases agree with TRBD1. V lost 2 bases, J lost 6 bases, and 11 bases stayed unmatched. The CDR3 runs 15 residues. Germline CDR1 and CDR2: SGHRS and YFSETQ. The CDR3 DNA reads TGCGCCAGCAGCTTAAAGGGACAGCCTCAGGGCGAGCAGTACTTC. Its protein is CASSLKGQPQGEQYF.

The chain carries TRBV9 and TRBJ2-7; no clear D gene. Trimming removed 3 bases at V and 2 bases at J, with 18 bases between. CDR1 and CDR2 (germline): SGDLS, YYNGEE. This CDR3 is built from 16 residues. CDR3 DNA: TGTGCCAGCAGCGAGGCCCCCGTCGGGTTCGCCTACGAGCAGTACTTC. Protein: CASSEAPVGFAYEQYF.

This chain connects TRBV5-1 to TRBJ2-7; TRBD1 matches at 7 bases. The CDR3 contains 15 residues. Germline V gene lookup returns CDR1 SGHRS and CDR2 YFSETQ. The ends lost 0 bases at V and 2 bases at J; junction bases unmatched: 5. The DNA for the CDR3 is TGCGCCAGCAGCTTGGAACAGGGGCCCCCCTACGAGCAGTACTTC. It specifies CASSLEQGPPYEQYF.

J is TRBJ2-3 and V is TRBV9; tentatively, D is TRBD2 (6 bases). Trimming removed 4 bases at V and 0 bases at J, with 12 bases between. Germline lookup yields CDR1 SGDLS and CDR2 YYNGEE. This CDR3 comprises 15 residues. DNA for the CDR3: TGTGCCAGCAGCCTCATCGGGACTAGCACAGATACGCAGTATTTT. Protein sequence: CASSLIGTSTDTQYF.

This clone was counted a single time. The CDR3 DNA is TGTGCCAGCACCGAACAGGGCTCTGGAAACACCATATATTTT. This translates into CASTEQGSGNTIYF. V usage is TRBV28 and J usage is TRBJ1-3, with D perhaps matching TRBD1 (6 bases). The CDR3 is 14 residues long. Between the trimmed V and J ends, which lost 7 bases and 0 bases, there was a span of 10 bases. Germline values: CDR1 MDHEN, CDR2 SYDVKM. Based on the CDR3 plus reference TRBV28 and TRBJ1-3, the full variable domain is DVKVTQSSRYLVKRTGEKVFLECVQDMDHENMFWYRQDPGLGLRLIYFSYDVKMKEKGDIPEGYSVSREKKERFSLILESASTNQTSMYLCASTEQGSGNTIYFGEGSWLTVV.

This rearrangement joins TRBV19 to TRBJ2-7; D call uncertain. The CDR3 is 13 amino acids. The germline CDR1 and CDR2 sequences are LNHDA and SQIVND (reference sequence). Trimming pared 5 bases from V and 3 bases from J, leaving 11 bases between. The CDR3 nucleotides read TGTGCCAGTAGTTATCTAGTTAGCTACGAGCAGTACTTC. Its translation: CASSYLVSYEQYF.

This sequence joins TRBV10-3 and TRBJ2-3; 7 bases map to TRBD2. The CDR3 sequence is 12 residues long. The germline CDR1 and CDR2 sequences are ENHRY and SYGVKD. V shed 5 bases and J 7 bases; nucleotides not matched to a gene: 3. The DNA of the CDR3 is TGTGCCATCAGTCGGGGGGTCAATACGCAGTATTTT. Its protein is CAISRGVNTQYF.

The V gene is TRBV2, the J gene TRBJ2-3, with D perhaps matching TRBD2 (6 bases). The germline V gene encodes CDR1 SNHLY and CDR2 FYNNEI. The CDR3 is 18 amino acids. Trimming cost V 0 bases and J 0 bases, with 16 bases left between them. The CDR3 DNA is TGTGCCAGCAGTGAAGCGTCCTTACTAGCATTTAGCACAGATACGCAGTATTTT. Protein: CASSEASLLAFSTDTQYF.

This chain joins TRBV6-4 and TRBJ1-4; 9 nucleotides match TRBD1. The CDR3 loop spans 15 amino acids. Germline CDR1 and CDR2: MRHNA and SNTAGT. V trimming: 7 bases; J trimming: 6 bases; junction bases outside the gene matches: 9. CDR3 bases: TGTGCCAGCAAAGGACAGGGGAGGAAAGATGAAAAACTGTTTTTT. Protein sequence: CASKGQGRKDEKLFF.

The chain joins TRBV5-4 to TRBJ2-2; 7 bases fit TRBD1. This CDR3 spans 14 amino acids. Trimming at V came to 4 bases and at J to 4 bases, leaving 4 bases not matched to a gene. CDR1 and CDR2 (germline): SGHNT, YYREEE (reference sequence). The CDR3 coding sequence is TGTGCCAGCAGCGACAGGGTTTCCACCGGGGAGCTGTTTTTT. Protein sequence: CASSDRVSTGELFF.

The chain links TRBV18 to TRBJ2-4; the D gene is possibly TRBD1 (6 bases). Trimming shortened V by 6 bases and J by 0 bases, and 12 bases separated the two germline ends. Germline lookup yields CDR1 KGHSH and CDR2 LQKENI. This CDR3 has 15 amino acids. Here the CDR3 DNA reads TGTGCCAGCTCCTGGACAGCTGTAGCCAAAAACATTCAGTACTTC. Its protein is CASSWTAVAKNIQYF.

This sequence joins TRBV20-1 and TRBJ1-1; D is possibly TRBD1 (5 bases). The CDR3 has 13 amino acids. Trimming removed 3 bases at V and 12 bases at J, with 20 bases between. The germline V gene encodes CDR1 DFQATT and CDR2 SNEGSKA (reference sequence). CDR3 sequence: CSASQMTGGMTFF. The CDR3 nucleotides read TGCAGTGCTAGTCAGATGACTGGGGGGATGACTTTCTTT.

This clone was found a few times. The genes are TRBV28 and TRBJ1-4; 8 positions agree with TRBD1. Per the germline V gene, CDR1 is MDHEN and CDR2 is SYDVKM. The CDR3 consists of 16 residues. Germline trimming cut 5 bases from V and 3 bases from J; bases unmatched to any gene: 8. CDR3 loop: CASSEGQGASNEKLFF. In DNA, the CDR3 is TGTGCCAGCAGTGAGGGGCAGGGGGCATCTAATGAAAAACTGTTTTTT.

The chain uses TRBV19 and TRBJ2-6; a weak D match, TRBD1 (7 bases). The CDR3 has 15 residues. In germline, CDR1 is LNHDA, CDR2 SQIVND (reference sequence). V was clipped by 5 bases and J by 1 base, with 9 bases between them. CDR3 DNA: TGTGCCAGTAGTGCGGGACAGTCTGGGGCCAACGTCCTGACTTTC. It yields the protein CASSAGQSGANVLTF.

Concerning this clone itself: Distinct nucleotide sequences in the sample also encode this CDR3. The gene calls are TRBV9 and TRBJ2-3, with D possibly matching TRBD2 (7 bases). V dropped 0 bases and J dropped 2 bases, with 10 bases sitting between them. Germline V gene lookup returns CDR1 SGDLS and CDR2 YYNGEE. CDR3 length: 15 amino acids. This CDR3 reads CASSVAGGYTDTQYF. CDR3 in DNA: TGTGCCAGCAGCGTAGCGGGGGGCTACACAGATACGCAGTATTTT.

This chain connects TRBV11-2 to TRBJ1-1; D unresolved. The V end lost 2 bases, the J end lost 4 bases, and 8 bases lay between the germline ends. CDR3 length equals 13 residues. The germline V gene encodes CDR1 SGHAT and CDR2 FQNNGV. This CDR3 is CASSLMGSTEAFF. Here the CDR3 DNA reads TGTGCCAGCAGCTTAATGGGGAGCACTGAAGCTTTCTTT.

This chain joins TRBV29-1 and TRBJ1-1; D is uncertain. Trimming removed 6 bases at V and 2 bases at J, with 13 bases between. This CDR3 region has 13 residues. Per germline, CDR1 SQVTM and CDR2 ANQGSEA. CDR3 sequence (DNA): TGCAGCGTACTACCCACACCTAACACTGAAGCTTTCTTT. It translates to CSVLPTPNTEAFF.

The chain recombines TRBV19 with TRBJ1-1, with D hard to call. Trimming shortened V by 4 bases and J by 1 base, and 7 bases separated the two germline ends. CDR1 LNHDA and CDR2 SQIVND come from the germline V gene (reference sequence). The CDR3 has 13 amino acids. This CDR3 is CASSTRQNTEAFF. The CDR3 bases are TGTGCCAGTAGTACTCGACAGAACACTGAAGCTTTCTTT.

The rearrangement links TRBV5-1 to TRBJ2-2, with D possibly being TRBD1 (5 bases). CDR1 and CDR2 (germline): SGHRS, YFSETQ. V shed 0 bases and J shed 1 base, with 10 bases lying between them. The CDR3 contains 16 residues. CDR3 sequence reads: CASSLAGQGNTGELFF. The DNA of the CDR3 is TGCGCCAGCAGCTTGGCCGGGCAGGGGAACACCGGGGAGCTGTTTTTT.